This T cell receptor (beta chain) was found in a study of CD8+ T cells in alopecia areata. On the study more broadly: Transfer of skin from 6-12-month-old C3H/HeJ graft donors with spontaneous alopecia was made to roughly 6-11-week-old female C3H/HeJ mice. Study-level points and caveats: Researchers reported that TCR sharing among patients proved less clear than in mice, possibly HLA-linked.

Cells pooled from cutaneous lymph nodes were sorted on CD4, CD8alpha, NKG2D, NKG2ACE and other markers. Comments on this clone: The antigen is not known. Any gene name here is a mouse gene name.

Once RNA had been extracted, it was reverse transcribed into cDNA to act as the sequencing template. TCRdb's copy holds only in-frame clones and misses some; the assay was immunoSEQ multiplex PCR. The specimen gives about 300,000 clones without singletons; the ten biggest hold 1.2%. Source material: CD4+ T cells sorted from a lymph node. This TCR derives from a C3H/HeJ mouse with alopecia areata. This line is of MHC haplotype H2-k.

CDR3 sequence reads: CASSTGTTNYAEQFF. The CDR3 bases that were read are TGTGCCAGCAGTACCGGGACAACAAACTATGCT. The chain couples TRBV19 to TRBJ2-1, with D tentatively TRBD1 (6 bases). The read falls 4 residues short of the CDR3 end, and the missing part is taken from the germline J gene. This CDR3 has 15 amino acids. V gave up 3 bases and J gave up 1 base, with 11 bases separating them. Germline CDR1 FNHDT, CDR2 SITEND (reference sequence).